The 11 T cell receptor beta chains reported below all come from one sample, sequenced in a study of early T cells in non-severe SARS-CoV-2 infection. MiXCR, applied by TCRdb to the 5' RACE reads, yields one record per CDR3 protein. The sample has approximately 45,000 distinct CDR3 sequences; less than 7% are singletons. The sequencing input was whole blood. All receptors come from an adult who was a healthcare worker with PCR-confirmed SARS-CoV-2 infection or an uninfected control (not recorded which).

This clonotype appeared many times. V and J are TRBV27 and TRBJ2-2; 9 nucleotides align to TRBD1. Germline V gene sequence: CDR1 MNHEY, CDR2 SMNVEV (reference sequence). With 6 bases clipped from V and 4 bases from J, the junction kept 9 bases outside the gene matches. The length of the CDR3 is 16 residues. The CDR3: CASSSGTGMGTGELFF. CDR3 DNA sequence: TGTGCCAGCAGCTCGGGGACAGGGATGGGCACCGGGGAGCTGTTTTTT.

This clonotype has a count of ten or more. The J gene is TRBJ2-1, the V gene TRBV20-1; no firm D call. The CDR3 sequence is 13 residues long. The V gene lost 1 base and the J gene lost 6 bases, with 10 bases spanning the gap. CDR1 and CDR2 from the germline V gene are DFQATT and SNEGSKA (reference sequence). CDR3: CSARAYLSNEQFF. The CDR3 bases are TGCAGTGCTAGAGCCTATTTGTCCAATGAGCAGTTCTTC.

This clonotype was seen at least ten times. The rearrangement uses TRBV11-3 and TRBJ1-1; weak D call: TRBD1 (6 bases). Germline V gene data show CDR1 as SGHNT and CDR2 as YENEEA. Trimming left V 2 bases short and J 7 bases short, with 17 bases between. The CDR3 is 15 amino acids. The DNA for the CDR3 is TGTGCCAGCAGCTTACCCGAACAGGGAGTCTTTGAAGCTTTCTTT. Translated, it gives CASSLPEQGVFEAFF. Variable domain in full (rest from reference TRBV11-3 and TRBJ1-1): EAGVVQSPRYKIIEKKQPVAFWCNPISGHNTLYWYLQNLGQGPELLIRYENEEAVDDSQLPKDRFSAERLKGVDSTLKIQPAELGDSAVYLCASSLPEQGVFEAFFGQGTRLTVV.

As to this clonotype: Lacking the conserved final phenylalanine or tryptophan, this CDR3 likely reflects a read error. The V call is TRBV7-6, the J call TRBJ2-7; D remains ambiguous. The CDR3 consists of 12 residues. The germline V gene has CDR1 SGHVS and CDR2 FNYEAQ. V was shortened by 5 bases and J by 4 bases, with 9 bases between the two germline ends. CDR3 sequence (DNA): TGTGCCAGCAGCCCTACAGCTTACGAGCAGTACCTC. Translating it yields CASSPTAYEQYL.

This clonotype was recorded at least ten times. The genes are TRBV5-4 and TRBJ1-2, with TRBD1 matching over 8 bases. V lost 4 bases, J lost 4 bases, and 6 bases stayed unmatched. This CDR3 is built from 14 residues. CDR1 SGHNT and CDR2 YYREEE come from the germline V gene (reference sequence). The CDR3 nucleotides are TGTGCCAGCAGCGGACAGGGCACTATCTATGGCTACACCTTC. Amino acids: CASSGQGTIYGYTF.

This clonotype has more than one count but fewer than ten. V usage is TRBV6-5 and J usage is TRBJ1-6, with 9 bases matching TRBD1. The V segment lost 6 bases and the J segment 4 bases; nucleotides outside the gene matches: 4. Germline V lookup: CDR1 MNHEY, CDR2 SVGAGI. The CDR3 consists of 15 residues. Here the CDR3 DNA reads TGTGCCAGCAGGTCCGGGACAGGGTATAATTCACCCCTCCACTTT. Its protein is CASRSGTGYNSPLHF.

This clonotype was counted many times. The rearrangement uses TRBV27 and TRBJ2-1, with D perhaps matching TRBD1 (5 bases). Germline V CDR1 and CDR2: MNHEY, SMNVEV (reference sequence). The CDR3 is 14 amino acids. The ends were cut back, 3 bases at V and 4 bases at J, with 10 bases in the middle. CDR3 coding DNA: TGTGCCAGCAGTTTCAGGGAAATGTACAATGAGCAGTTCTTC. Encoded protein: CASSFREMYNEQFF.

This clonotype has ten or more counts. V usage is TRBV7-9 and J usage is TRBJ2-5; D possibly matches TRBD1 or TRBD2 (5 bases each). Per the germline V gene, CDR1 is SEHNR and CDR2 is FQNEAQ (reference sequence). Trimming stripped 7 bases from V and 0 bases from J, with 9 bases between. This CDR3 comprises 13 residues. In nucleotides, the CDR3 is TGTGCCAGCAAAGGGACCTACCAAGAGACCCAGTACTTC. Translating it yields CASKGTYQETQYF.

The V and J genes are TRBV3-1 and TRBJ2-2; either TRBD1 or TRBD2 may supply D (5 bases each). Between the trimmed V and J ends, which lost 3 bases and 1 base, there was a span of 12 bases. Per germline, CDR1 LGHDT and CDR2 YNNKEL (reference sequence). This CDR3 comprises 16 residues. The CDR3 nucleotides read TGTGCCAGCAGCCAGGGAGACAGCCTGAACACCGGGGAGCTGTTTTTT. This encodes CASSQGDSLNTGELFF.

The rearrangement links TRBV6-5 to TRBJ1-2, with 9 bases matching TRBD1. The CDR3 loop spans 13 amino acids. V gave up 5 bases and J gave up 5 bases; unmatched junction bases: 3. Germline V gene sequence: CDR1 MNHEY, CDR2 SVGAGI. The CDR3 loop reads CASSTGTGYGYTF. CDR3 DNA sequence: TGTGCCAGCAGTACCGGGACAGGGTATGGCTACACCTTC.

This chain uses TRBV14 with TRBJ1-2; no clear D. The CDR3 covers 13 residues. The germline V gene encodes CDR1 SGHDN and CDR2 FVKESK. Deletions cut 6 bases from V and 0 bases from J, with 8 bases between. The CDR3 nucleotides read TGTGCCAGCAGTCGCGAACCTAACTATGGCTACACCTTC. Its translation is CASSREPNYGYTF.